The clone carrying this T cell receptor (beta chain) appeared a few times. This CDR3 contains 14 residues. Germline V CDR1 and CDR2: DFQATT, SNEGSKA (reference sequence). Trimming pared 1 base from V and 0 bases from J, leaving 10 bases between. This entry is derived from a study of T cells in Graves' hyperthyroidism and ophthalmopathy. Subjects aged 18 to 65 presented with newly diagnosed hyperthyroidism of less than 2 months' duration. Amplification targeted TCR beta CDR3 regions from RNA transcripts. Using the HTBI primer set, a first-round RT-PCR was run on the TCR CDR3. A single record per CDR3 protein comes from TCRdb applying MiXCR to the multiplex PCR reads. The table lists 300,000 to 400,000 distinct CDR3 sequences, roughly 13% of them singletons.

What was sequenced was blood. This chain connects TRBV20-1 to TRBJ2-7; D is undetermined. This sequence originates from a woman aged 18-30 years with Graves' hyperthyroidism. This CDR3 is CSARAGTSSYEQYF. The CDR3 nucleotides are TGCAGTGCTAGAGCCGGAACGAGCTCCTACGAGCAGTACTTC.